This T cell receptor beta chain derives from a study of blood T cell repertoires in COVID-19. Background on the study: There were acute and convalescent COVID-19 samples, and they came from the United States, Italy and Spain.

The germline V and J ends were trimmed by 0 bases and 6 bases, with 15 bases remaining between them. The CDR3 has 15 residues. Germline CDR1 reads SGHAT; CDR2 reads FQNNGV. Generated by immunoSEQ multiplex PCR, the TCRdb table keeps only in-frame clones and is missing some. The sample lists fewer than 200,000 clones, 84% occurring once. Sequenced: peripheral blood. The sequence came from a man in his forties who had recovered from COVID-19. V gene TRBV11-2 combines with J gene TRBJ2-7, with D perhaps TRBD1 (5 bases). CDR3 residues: CASSLEPTGLSEQYF. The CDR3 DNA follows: TGTGCCAGCAGCTTAGAACCCACAGGCTTGAGCGAGCAGTACTTC.